A single sample is the source of the 8 T cell receptor beta chains below, sequenced in a study of blood T cells in healthy people across ages. It was with a sample-barcoded 5' primer and a J-beta primer mix that a second PCR of about 7 to 12 cycles was run. TCRdb redid the calling of the 5' RACE reads with MiXCR, one entry per CDR3 protein. This sample has about 1 million distinct CDR3 sequences, with 40% to 50% found just once. Sequenced sample: blood. The origin of the receptors is a woman aged 55 to 70 in good health.

This clonotype was seen a few times. The rearrangement joins TRBV12-3 or TRBV12-4 to TRBJ1-1, with a possible D match to TRBD1 (6 bases). With 2 bases removed from V and 6 bases from J, the gap between germline ends came to 13 bases. This CDR3 comprises 14 residues. DNA of the CDR3: TGTGCCAGCAGTTTAATAGGGGGGATCGCTGAAGCTTTCTTT. Amino acids: CASSLIGGIAEAFF.

The chain couples TRBV7-9 to TRBJ2-7, with TRBD2 matching over 11 bases. With V trimmed by 5 bases and J by 12 bases, 6 bases remained unmatched. Looked up from germline, CDR1 is SEHNR and CDR2 is FQNEAQ (reference sequence). CDR3 length: 12 amino acids. CDR3 nucleotide sequence: TGTGCCAGCAGCATAACTAGCGGGAGCCTGTACTTC. It translates to CASSITSGSLYF.

V and J are TRBV5-1 and TRBJ2-1; D assignment may be TRBD1 or TRBD2 (5 bases each). This CDR3 has 14 amino acids. CDR1 is SGHRS, CDR2 YFSETQ, per germline. Trimming pared 1 base from V and 7 bases from J, leaving 12 bases between. The CDR3 DNA is TGCGCCAGCAGCTTGTTTCGGGGCGGAAATGAGCAGTTCTTC. It codes for CASSLFRGGNEQFF. Full variable domain (missing parts from reference TRBV5-1 and TRBJ2-1): KAGVTQTPRYLIKTRGQQVTLSCSPISGHRSVSWYQQTPGQGLQFLFEYFSETQRNKGNFPGRFSGRQFSNSRSEMNVSTLELGDSALYLCASSLFRGGNEQFFGPGTRLTVL.

The V gene is TRBV14, the J gene TRBJ2-7; 11 nucleotides match TRBD2. The trim removed 1 base at V and 7 bases at J, leaving 6 bases unmatched. Per germline, CDR1 SGHDN and CDR2 FVKESK. This CDR3 contains 15 residues. The DNA for the CDR3 is TGTGCCAGCAGCCAAGGTAGCGGGAGGGCGGGTGAGCAGTACTTC. Translating gives CASSQGSGRAGEQYF.

This chain joins TRBV27 and TRBJ2-1; 7 bases map to TRBD2. Per germline, CDR1 MNHEY and CDR2 SMNVEV (reference sequence). This CDR3 spans 13 amino acids. Trimming took 3 bases from V and 8 from J; bases not matched to a gene: 4. The CDR3 region has the DNA TGTGCCAGCAGTTTGGGAGGGTTCTATGAGCAGTTCTTC. Residues: CASSLGGFYEQFF.

The genes are TRBV10-3 and TRBJ1-2; unclear D gene. The CDR3 has 13 amino acids. Trimming shortened V by 10 bases and J by 2 bases, and 14 bases separated the two germline ends. Germline V gene sequence: CDR1 ENHRY, CDR2 SYGVKD. In DNA, the CDR3 is TGTGCCAGCGGCGGAGAGCTAAACTATGGCTACACCTTC. Translating it yields CASGGELNYGYTF.

The V and J genes are TRBV10-3 and TRBJ2-7, with D uncertain. CDR1 and CDR2 (germline): ENHRY, SYGVKD. V lost 2 bases and J 7 bases, leaving 18 bases between the germline ends. The CDR3 spans 15 residues. The CDR3 loop is CAISETPGSYNEQYF. For the CDR3, the DNA is TGTGCCATCAGTGAGACCCCGGGTTCCTACAATGAGCAGTACTTC.

This chain uses TRBV5-1 with TRBJ2-7; the match to TRBD2 covers 13 bases. Germline V CDR1 and CDR2: SGHRS, YFSETQ. The CDR3 extends over 20 amino acids. The junction had 20 bases not matched to a gene; V was cut back by 1 base and J by 7 bases. CDR3 region: CASSLRNRTSGRAEVVEQYF. The CDR3, as DNA: TGCGCCAGCAGCTTGAGGAACCGGACTAGCGGGAGAGCTGAGGTGGTTGAGCAGTACTTC.